This entry lists 27 T cell receptor beta chains sequenced from one sample in a study of vaccination and CD4 T cells after COVID-19. Their antigens are not known. At the Johns Hopkins FTIC core, DNA taken from cultured CD4+ T cells was sequenced by way of the Oncomine TCR Beta short-read assay. Using its own MiXCR run on the PCR reads, TCRdb lists one record per CDR3 protein. The sample consists of 15,000 or so distinct CDR3 sequences, about 60% of them appearing once. Treatment meaning: approximately nine-day PBMC culture with coronavirus spike peptide pools or control peptides (ViraFEST assay). Material for sequencing was CD4+ T cells from blood, cultured in vitro. These receptors were taken from a human donor who had recovered from COVID-19.

The chain recombines TRBV20-1 with TRBJ1-2, with D possibly matching TRBD1 (6 bases). V lost 0 bases, J lost 0 bases, and 17 bases lay in between. The CDR3 is 17 residues long. CDR1 is DFQATT, CDR2 SNEGSKA, per germline (reference sequence). The chain's CDR3 is CSARDRGRGWANYGYTF. The CDR3 bases are TGCAGTGCTAGAGATCGAGGCAGGGGATGGGCTAACTATGGCTACACCTTC.

The V gene is TRBV27, the J gene TRBJ2-1; 11 nucleotides agree with TRBD2. Trimming at V came to 0 bases and at J to 6 bases, leaving 16 bases not matched to a gene. This CDR3 is 20 amino acids long. Germline values: CDR1 MNHEY, CDR2 SMNVEV (reference sequence). The CDR3 sequence: CASSLSLLAGVVGTSNEQFF. DNA for the CDR3: TGTGCCAGCAGTTTATCGTTACTAGCGGGAGTGGTCGGCACATCCAATGAGCAGTTCTTC.

The rearrangement uses TRBV14 and TRBJ2-1; D call uncertain. Germline V gives CDR1 SGHDN, CDR2 FVKESK. The germline V and J ends were trimmed by 4 bases and 10 bases, with 17 bases remaining between them. This CDR3 comprises 14 residues. CDR3 sequence: CASSLMKAPYEQFF. For the CDR3, the DNA is TGTGCCAGCAGCCTTATGAAGGCGCCCTACGAGCAGTTCTTC. The whole variable domain, filled in from reference TRBV14 and TRBJ2-1, reads EAGVTQFPSHSVIEKGQTVTLRCDPISGHDNLYWYRRVMGKEIKFLLHFVKESKQDESGMPNNRFLAERTGGTYSTLKVQPAELEDSGVYFCASSLMKAPYEQFFGPGTRLTVL.

This chain joins TRBV20-1 and TRBJ2-1; 14 nucleotides line up with TRBD2. Germline trimming cut 5 bases from V and 9 bases from J; bases unmatched to any gene: 12. This CDR3 region has 16 residues. Per the germline V gene, CDR1 is DFQATT and CDR2 is SNEGSKA (reference sequence). For the CDR3, the DNA is TGCAGTGCTTCAGTTCCGGGACTAGCGGGAGTAGGTGAGCAGTTCTTC. It translates to CSASVPGLAGVGEQFF.

V is TRBV18 and J is TRBJ1-6, with D unclear. The CDR3 runs to 16 residues. Per the germline V gene, CDR1 is KGHSH and CDR2 is LQKENI. V lost 2 bases, J lost 5 bases, and 13 bases lay in between. DNA for the CDR3: TGTGCCAGCTCACCAAGTGCGTCGGGCAATAATTCACCCCTCCACTTT. Amino acids: CASSPSASGNNSPLHF.

The J gene is TRBJ2-7, the V gene TRBV28, with D uncertain. Germline-derived CDR1 and CDR2 are MDHEN and SYDVKM. V lost 2 bases, J lost 7 bases, and 6 bases lay in between. CDR3 length: 11 amino acids. DNA of the CDR3: TGTGCCAGCAGTTTACTAGAGGAGCAGTACTTC. Translated, it gives CASSLLEEQYF.

This clonotype was observed a single time. This sequence joins TRBV6-7 and TRBJ1-6, with unresolved D. TRBV6-7 qualifies as an ORF whose function is uncertain. The CDR3 consists of 11 residues. V lost 7 bases, J lost 7 bases, and 5 bases lay in between. CDR3: CASTSNSPLHF. The CDR3 DNA sequence: TGTGCCAGCACCTCAAATTCACCCCTCCACTTT.

The rearrangement uses TRBV6-4 and TRBJ1-1, with D tentatively TRBD1 (6 bases). The CDR3 length is 12 residues. Germline lookup yields CDR1 MRHNA and CDR2 SNTAGT. The V gene lost 8 bases and the J gene lost 2 bases, with 9 bases spanning the gap. The CDR3 loop reads CASADSNTEAFF. CDR3 coding DNA: TGTGCCAGCGCGGACAGTAACACTGAAGCTTTCTTT.

The chain uses TRBV19 and TRBJ2-5; 8 bases match TRBD1. Germline CDR1 is LNHDA and CDR2 is SQIVND (reference sequence). With V trimmed by 1 base and J by 5 bases, 3 bases remained unmatched. The CDR3 runs 14 residues. The CDR3 DNA reads TGTGCCAGTAGTATAGGGCAGGGGGCCGAGACCCAGTACTTC. Protein sequence: CASSIGQGAETQYF.

The chain joins TRBV6-1 to TRBJ2-7; no firm D call. V gave up 3 bases and J gave up 3 bases, with 6 bases separating them. The V gene's germline CDR1 is MNHNS and CDR2 SASEGT. The CDR3 consists of 12 residues. CDR3 residues: CASSESYYEQYF. The CDR3 DNA is TGTGCCAGCAGTGAGAGTTACTACGAGCAGTACTTC.

This sequence joins TRBV6-5 and TRBJ1-5; 7 bases are shared with TRBD1. Germline loops: CDR1 MNHEY, CDR2 SVGAGI. After removal of 3 bases from V and 3 bases from J, the junction contained 11 bases not matched to a gene. The CDR3 loop spans 17 amino acids. CDR3 sequence: CASSYNVGTAVNQPQHF. CDR3 nucleotides: TGTGCCAGCAGTTATAATGTTGGGACAGCCGTCAATCAGCCCCAGCATTTT.

This clonotype was found a few times. The chain recombines TRBV24-1 with TRBJ2-7; D is ambiguous. The V end lost 7 bases, the J end lost 7 bases, and 10 bases lay between the germline ends. Per germline, CDR1 KGHDR and CDR2 SFDVKD. The CDR3 covers 11 residues. CDR3 DNA: TGTGCCACCAGGGACGAACGGGAGCAGTACTTC. Translating gives CATRDEREQYF.

The chain is built from TRBV10-3 and TRBJ2-5; either TRBD1 or TRBD2 may supply D (5 bases each). The V gene's germline CDR1 is ENHRY and CDR2 SYGVKD. Trimming took off 0 bases at V and 2 bases at J, with 10 bases between the two ends. The CDR3 consists of 15 residues. The CDR3 region is CAISESPGLQETQYF. CDR3 DNA: TGTGCCATCAGTGAGTCACCGGGGCTGCAAGAGACCCAGTACTTC.

There are a few counts of this clonotype. The J gene is TRBJ2-1, the V gene TRBV2; D unresolved. CDR3 length equals 14 residues. The germline V gene encodes CDR1 SNHLY and CDR2 FYNNEI. V was pared by 8 bases and J by 7 bases, with 18 bases between. CDR3 DNA: TGTGCCAGCGGCCGGGTCACCAACGGGAATGAGCAGTTCTTC. It translates to CASGRVTNGNEQFF.

The chain joins TRBV6-5 to TRBJ2-5; TRBD2 agrees at 7 bases. The CDR3 covers 16 residues. J lost 6 bases, V lost 0 bases, and 10 bases had no gene match. Germline loops: CDR1 MNHEY, CDR2 SVGAGI. CDR3 sequence reads: CASSYSSGAGGQTQYF. The CDR3 coding sequence is TGTGCCAGCAGTTACTCAAGCGGGGCGGGCGGACAGACCCAGTACTTC.

This clonotype showed up just once. The rearrangement uses TRBV6-1 and TRBJ2-1; 9 nucleotides align to TRBD1. V shed 7 bases and J 8 bases; nucleotides not matched to a gene: 9. The CDR3 totals 14 residues. Germline CDR1 is MNHNS and CDR2 is SASEGT. CDR3 sequence (DNA): TGTGCCAGCACTCAAACAGGGGGCGGGGATGAGCAGTTCTTC. It translates to CASTQTGGGDEQFF.

This sequence joins TRBV14 and TRBJ1-2; D call uncertain. Germline CDR1 is SGHDN and CDR2 is FVKESK. The CDR3 spans 13 residues. Trimming removed 0 bases from V and 4 bases from J, with 6 bases in between. CDR3 amino acids: CASSQDWVYGYTF. CDR3 sequence (DNA): TGTGCCAGCAGCCAAGATTGGGTCTATGGCTACACCTTC. The entire variable domain, with the rest obtained from reference TRBV14 and TRBJ1-2, is as follows: EAGVTQFPSHSVIEKGQTVTLRCDPISGHDNLYWYRRVMGKEIKFLLHFVKESKQDESGMPNNRFLAERTGGTYSTLKVQPAELEDSGVYFCASSQDWVYGYTFGSGTRLTVV.

The CDR3 DNA is TGTGCCTGGAGTGTACGGAGCAATCAGCCCCAGCATTTT. Amino acids: CAWSVRSNQPQHF. The chain carries TRBV30 and TRBJ1-5; no firm D call. V lost 0 bases to trimming and J lost 1 base, with 4 bases between them. Germline V gives CDR1 GTSNPN, CDR2 SVGIG (reference sequence). The CDR3 consists of 13 residues.

Comments on this clonotype: Germline is not matched at one junction end, which may reflect a read error. The chain recombines TRBV6-1 with TRBJ1-2, with D maybe TRBD1 (5 bases). Germline loops: CDR1 MNHNS, CDR2 SASEGT. This CDR3 spans 12 amino acids. DNA of the CDR3: TGTGCCAGCAGCAACAATGGGGCCAAAGCCTACTTC. Translation gives CASSNNGAKAYF.

This sequence joins TRBV15 and TRBJ1-4, with D perhaps TRBD1 (5 bases). The CDR3 is 15 amino acids. Germline CDR1 is LNHNV and CDR2 is YYDKDF (reference sequence). Trimming left V 0 bases short and J 7 bases short, with 12 bases between. DNA of the CDR3: TGTGCCACCAGCAGAGATCGAGCAGGGCCTGAAAAACTGTTTTTT. It translates to CATSRDRAGPEKLFF. The full variable domain, with the rest looked up from reference TRBV15 and TRBJ1-4, is DAMVIQNPRYQVTQFGKPVTLSCSQTLNHNVMYWYQQKSSQAPKLLFHYYDKDFNNEADTPDNFQSRRPNTSFCFLDIRSPGLGDTAMYLCATSRDRAGPEKLFFGSGTQLSVL.

The chain uses TRBV20-1 and TRBJ2-1, with 7 bases lining up with TRBD2. Germline V gene data show CDR1 as DFQATT and CDR2 as SNEGSKA (reference sequence). V was pared by 6 bases and J by 4 bases, with 12 bases of the junction left unmatched. The CDR3 loop spans 15 amino acids. CDR3 bases: TGCAGTGCCCTCAGGGATAGCGGGCGGTACAATGAGCAGTTCTTC. It translates to CSALRDSGRYNEQFF.

J is TRBJ1-2 and V is TRBV7-9, with 8 nucleotides matching TRBD1. V dropped 3 bases and J dropped 7; count of bases not matched to a gene: 13. CDR3 length equals 16 residues. Looked up from germline, CDR1 is SEHNR and CDR2 is FQNEAQ (reference sequence). This CDR3 reads CASSFKRGQGMRGYTF. In DNA, the CDR3 is TGTGCCAGCAGCTTCAAGCGAGGACAGGGCATGCGTGGCTACACCTTC.

The chain has TRBV5-1 and TRBJ2-7; 7 positions match TRBD1. The germline V gene has CDR1 SGHRS and CDR2 YFSETQ. The CDR3 consists of 14 residues. Trimming at V came to 4 bases and at J to 3 bases, leaving 7 bases not matched to a gene. The CDR3 DNA sequence: TGCGCCAGCAGCGTACGGACAGGAAACTACGAGCAGTACTTC. This translates into CASSVRTGNYEQYF.

The sample holds one count of this clonotype. The V and J genes are TRBV2 and TRBJ2-2; 8 bases agree with TRBD2. Germline trimming cut 6 bases from V and 1 base from J; bases unmatched to any gene: 4. CDR1 and CDR2 (germline): SNHLY, FYNNEI. The CDR3 spans 15 residues. For the CDR3, the DNA is TGTGCCAGCAGACTAGCGGATAAGAACACCGGGGAGCTGTTTTTT. This encodes CASRLADKNTGELFF.

J is TRBJ1-1 and V is TRBV11-2, with D perhaps matching TRBD1 (6 bases). The CDR3 is 15 amino acids. Looked up from germline, CDR1 is SGHAT and CDR2 is FQNNGV. With 3 bases removed from V and 8 bases from J, the gap between germline ends came to 19 bases. The CDR3: CASSFNRGRGGEAFF. The CDR3 nucleotides are TGTGCCAGCAGCTTTAACAGAGGCAGGGGTGGGGAAGCTTTCTTT.

This clonotype was detected a few times. The chain combines TRBV27 with TRBJ2-7; 7 bases align to TRBD1. CDR3 length equals 15 residues. The trim removed 7 bases at V and 0 bases at J, leaving 9 bases unmatched. The germline V gene has CDR1 MNHEY and CDR2 SMNVEV (reference sequence). The CDR3 protein is CASKLGDRGSYEQYF. The CDR3 DNA is TGTGCCAGCAAATTAGGGGACAGAGGCTCCTACGAGCAGTACTTC.

J is TRBJ1-5 and V is TRBV20-1; TRBD1 aligns across 7 bases. Trimming took 1 base from V and 3 from J; bases not matched to a gene: 6. The CDR3 spans 15 residues. The germline V gene has CDR1 DFQATT and CDR2 SNEGSKA (reference sequence). In DNA form, the CDR3 reads TGCAGTGCTAGAGGGACAGGCCATAACAATCAGCCCCAGCATTTT. Its protein product is CSARGTGHNNQPQHF.